Listed here are 22 T cell receptor beta chains from one sample, sequenced in a study of CD8 T cells in Susac syndrome. RNA, at about 0.5 to 1 ug, was reverse transcribed with random hexamers. TCRdb redid the calling of the immunoSEQ multiplex PCR reads with MiXCR, one entry per CDR3 protein. The data hold around 71,000 distinct CDR3 sequences, with about 92% observed a single time. Sequenced material: CD4+ T cells from PBMCs. The receptors derive from a human donor with Susac syndrome.

The chain recombines TRBV4-3 with TRBJ1-4; D perhaps matches TRBD1 (6 bases). The V gene lost 5 bases and the J gene lost 8 bases, with 27 bases spanning the gap. Looked up from germline, CDR1 is LGHNA and CDR2 is YSLEER. This CDR3 is 18 amino acids long. The CDR3 coding sequence is TGCGCCAGCAGCACACGGGACACCCGGGCTGTATTTAACGAAAAACTGTTTTTT. It translates to CASSTRDTRAVFNEKLFF.

This chain links TRBV28 with TRBJ2-5, with D tentatively TRBD1 (6 bases). The CDR3 is 16 amino acids. Germline V gene data show CDR1 as MDHEN and CDR2 as SYDVKM. V was pared by 0 bases and J by 4 bases, with 15 bases between. The CDR3 sequence: CASSLWVTGPRETQYF. CDR3 DNA sequence: TGTGCCAGCAGTTTATGGGTGACAGGCCCCCGAGAGACCCAGTACTTC.

The chain employs TRBV5-4 and TRBJ2-3; 10 bases match TRBD2. Germline assignment: CDR1 SGHNT and CDR2 YYREEE (reference sequence). V shed 3 bases and J 6 bases; nucleotides not matched to a gene: 10. The CDR3 has 16 amino acids. This CDR3 reads CASSSSQRGGSDTQYF. The CDR3 DNA follows: TGTGCCAGCAGCTCCTCCCAGCGGGGGGGCAGCGATACGCAGTATTTT.

The chain is built from TRBV6-2 or TRBV6-3 and TRBJ1-6; perhaps TRBD1 as D (5 bases). The CDR3 has 13 amino acids. Germline lookup yields CDR1 MNHEY and CDR2 SVGEGT. V was pared by 6 bases and J by 10 bases, with 13 bases between. The CDR3 protein is CASRGGVRSPLHF. The CDR3, as DNA: TGTGCCAGCAGAGGAGGGGTCCGGTCACCCCTCCACTTT.

V usage is TRBV24-1 and J usage is TRBJ1-4; D uncertain. V lost 5 bases and J 7 bases, leaving 16 bases between the germline ends. The V gene's germline CDR1 is KGHDR and CDR2 SFDVKD. CDR3 length: 15 amino acids. Here the CDR3 DNA reads TGTGCCACCAGTGCCTTTTTTGAAAGGAGTGAAAAACTGTTTTTT. Its translation is CATSAFFERSEKLFF.

The V and J genes are TRBV7-8 and TRBJ2-1; D not resolved. This CDR3 region has 16 residues. Germline CDR1 and CDR2: SGHVS and FQNEAQ. The germline V and J ends were trimmed by 4 bases and 0 bases, with 13 bases remaining between them. The CDR3 bases are TGTGCCAGCAGCTGGGTCTCTCCGAGCTCCTACAATGAGCAGTTCTTC. Its translation: CASSWVSPSSYNEQFF. Based on the CDR3 plus reference TRBV7-8 and TRBJ2-1, the full variable domain is GAGVSQSPRYKVAKRGQDVALRCDPISGHVSLFWYQQALGQGPEFLTYFQNEAQLDKSGLPSDRFFAERPEGSVSTLKIQRTQQEDSAVYLCASSWVSPSSYNEQFFGPGTRLTVL.

This rearrangement joins TRBV5-6 to TRBJ2-3, with D tentatively TRBD2 (5 bases). Deletions cut 5 bases from V and 5 bases from J, with 15 bases between. The CDR3 loop spans 14 amino acids. Germline V lookup: CDR1 SGHDT, CDR2 YYEEEE. CDR3 residues: CASSSLARQDTQYF. For the CDR3, the DNA is TGTGCCAGCAGTTCTCTAGCTAGGCAAGATACGCAGTATTTT.

The chain uses TRBV2 and TRBJ2-7; 9 bases line up with TRBD2. V dropped 3 bases and J dropped 5; count of bases not matched to a gene: 8. The CDR3 is 15 residues long. Per germline, CDR1 SNHLY and CDR2 FYNNEI. The CDR3 nucleotides are TGTGCCAGCAGTGAGGTGGGTAGCGGGGGCCACGAGCAGTACTTC. Translation gives CASSEVGSGGHEQYF.

This clonotype has only one observation. The chain is built from TRBV6-9 and TRBJ2-5; D ambiguous. V lost 7 bases and J 4 bases, leaving 13 bases between the germline ends. In germline, CDR1 is MNHGY, CDR2 SVAAGI. The CDR3 is 13 amino acids. The CDR3 is CASTPRQSETQYF. The CDR3 DNA reads TGTGCCAGCACTCCTCGGCAGTCAGAGACCCAGTACTTC.

This clonotype is a singleton in its sample. The chain carries TRBV28 and TRBJ2-3; 8 nucleotides match TRBD1. Germline V gene lookup returns CDR1 MDHEN and CDR2 SYDVKM. CDR3 length equals 16 residues. J gave up 0 bases and V 6 bases, and 8 bases lay outside the gene matches. CDR3 nucleotides: TGTGCCAGCAGCCCCGGGACAGGACGGAGCACAGATACGCAGTATTTT. Amino acids: CASSPGTGRSTDTQYF.

The rearrangement joins TRBV6-5 to TRBJ1-6, with TRBD1 identical over 7 bases. The V gene end was trimmed by 6 bases and the J gene end by 8 bases; junction bases not matched to a gene: 4. The V gene's germline CDR1 is MNHEY and CDR2 SVGAGI. The CDR3 has 13 amino acids. CDR3 residues: CASRNTGDSPLHF. The CDR3 DNA reads TGTGCCAGCAGGAATACAGGGGATTCACCCCTCCACTTT.

DNA of the CDR3: TGTGCCAGCAGCCAAGCCGGGACTAGCGGGGGGTCAGAGACCCAGTACTTC. Translating gives CASSQAGTSGGSETQYF. The rearrangement uses TRBV4-2 and TRBJ2-5; TRBD2 matches at 15 bases. Unmatched junction bases numbered 4, after V lost 1 base and J lost 4 bases. This CDR3 is built from 17 residues. Germline V lookup: CDR1 LGHNA, CDR2 YNFKEQ.

CDR3 protein: CASSLSGEGARLSPLHF. The CDR3, as DNA: TGTGCCAGCAGTTTATCGGGGGAGGGGGCGAGGCTTTCACCCCTCCACTTT. This chain uses TRBV27 with TRBJ1-6, with 7 nucleotides matching TRBD1. CDR1 is MNHEY, CDR2 SMNVEV, per germline (reference sequence). The CDR3 is made up of 17 amino acids. V was clipped by 0 bases and J by 9 bases; unmatched bases: 11.

The chain combines TRBV5-1 with TRBJ2-3, with 12 bases lining up with TRBD2. The junction had 17 bases not matched to a gene; V was cut back by 4 bases and J by 5 bases. This CDR3 spans 19 amino acids. Germline CDR1 and CDR2: SGHRS and YFSETQ. Written as DNA, the CDR3 is TGCGCCAGCAGCCCCGGCCGCGACTTTACTAGCGGGGGGTTAGATACGCAGTATTTT. Its translation: CASSPGRDFTSGGLDTQYF.

The rearrangement joins TRBV7-3 to TRBJ2-2, with a possible D match to TRBD1 (7 bases). The ends were cut back, 2 bases at V and 1 base at J, with 11 bases in the middle. Germline V gene lookup returns CDR1 SGHTA and CDR2 FQGTGA. The CDR3 covers 16 residues. CDR3 region: CASSLQGGLNTGELFF. In nucleotides, the CDR3 is TGTGCCAGCAGCTTACAGGGGGGTCTGAACACCGGGGAGCTGTTTTTT. The variable domain in full, with the rest retrieved from reference TRBV7-3 and TRBJ2-2, is GAGVSQTPSNKVTEKGKYVELRCDPISGHTALYWYRQSLGQGPEFLIYFQGTGAADDSGLPNDRFFAVRPEGSVSTLKIQRTERGDSAVYLCASSLQGGLNTGELFFGEGSRLTVL.

This clonotype was seen a single time. The chain couples TRBV20-1 to TRBJ2-7, with D unresolved. CDR3 length: 15 residues. CDR1 DFQATT and CDR2 SNEGSKA come from the germline V gene (reference sequence). V dropped 2 bases and J dropped 0 bases, with 14 bases sitting between them. For the CDR3, the DNA is TGCAGTGCTAGACTCCCTGCGGCAGTCTCCTACGAGCAGTACTTC. It translates to CSARLPAAVSYEQYF.

The J gene is TRBJ1-1, the V gene TRBV7-2; D is possibly TRBD1 (5 bases). Per germline, CDR1 SGHTA and CDR2 FQGNSA. V lost 4 bases to trimming and J lost 0 bases, with 18 bases between them. The CDR3 loop spans 17 amino acids. In DNA form, the CDR3 reads TGTGCCAGCAGCTCAATCTGGGGGGTTGGACTGAACACTGAAGCTTTCTTT. It is translated as CASSSIWGVGLNTEAFF.

This chain links TRBV4-1 with TRBJ2-3; D is possibly TRBD2 (6 bases). Trimming removed 1 base at V and 0 bases at J, with 17 bases between. Germline V lookup: CDR1 MGHRA, CDR2 YSYEKL. This CDR3 region has 18 residues. In DNA form, the CDR3 reads TGCGCCAGCAGCCAAGGCGCGGGGTACCAATCTAGCACAGATACGCAGTATTTT. It specifies CASSQGAGYQSSTDTQYF.

The chain has TRBV3-1 and TRBJ1-2; 8 bases fit TRBD1. J lost 2 bases, V lost 4 bases, and 6 bases had no gene match. The germline V gene encodes CDR1 LGHDT and CDR2 YNNKEL (reference sequence). The CDR3 is made up of 15 amino acids. CDR3 residues: CASSRTGGLNYGYTF. The DNA for the CDR3 is TGTGCCAGCAGCCGTACAGGGGGACTGAACTATGGCTACACCTTC.

The rearrangement uses TRBV28 and TRBJ1-5; D not certain. This CDR3 region has 14 residues. Germline CDR1 is MDHEN and CDR2 is SYDVKM. Between the trimmed V and J ends, which lost 3 bases and 4 bases, there was a span of 10 bases. The DNA of the CDR3 is TGTGCCAGCAGTTTCCCCCGGCGAAATCAGCCCCAGCATTTT. Protein sequence: CASSFPRRNQPQHF.

V and J are TRBV10-3 and TRBJ2-6, with D possibly TRBD1 on 5 matching bases. CDR1 is ENHRY and CDR2 is SYGVKD in the germline V gene. The CDR3 consists of 19 residues. Trimming stripped 6 bases from V and 0 bases from J, with 21 bases between. CDR3 protein: CAIRGGQKRGSSGANVLTF. CDR3 nucleotides: TGTGCCATCAGAGGCGGACAAAAAAGGGGTAGCTCTGGGGCCAACGTCCTGACTTTC.

The chain has TRBV2 and TRBJ2-5; 7 positions match TRBD1. The CDR3 loop spans 13 amino acids. Looked up from germline, CDR1 is SNHLY and CDR2 is FYNNEI. Trimming removed 6 bases from V and 5 bases from J; junction bases left unmatched: 6. In DNA, the CDR3 is TGTGCCAGCAGAGAAACAGGGGTGGAGACCCAGTACTTC. Translating gives CASRETGVETQYF.